This entry lists 4 T cell receptor beta chains sequenced from one sample in a study of graft-versus-host responses after intestinal transplantation. Clones were read by immunoSEQ multiplex PCR, and TCRdb kept only the in-frame ones, dropping some. The sample has some 77,000 clones; over 80% are singletons. The sample consisted of PBMCs, taken 98 days after intestinal transplantation. These receptors all stem from a human patient who received an intestinal transplant, so some T cells may come from the graft donor.

V gene TRBV9 combines with J gene TRBJ2-3; 10 positions match TRBD2. The ends lost 3 bases at V and 2 bases at J; junction bases unmatched: 9. Germline loops: CDR1 SGDLS, CDR2 YYNGEE. The CDR3 totals 17 residues. The CDR3 nucleotides are TGTGCCAGCAGCGGAGAGGTGGGACTAGCGACCACAGATACGCAGTATTTT. It specifies CASSGEVGLATTDTQYF.

The V and J genes are TRBV20-1 and TRBJ1-2; perhaps TRBD1 as D (6 bases). This CDR3 has 11 amino acids. Trimming cost V 5 bases and J 4 bases, with 8 bases left between them. The germline CDR1 and CDR2 sequences are DFQATT and SNEGSKA (reference sequence). The CDR3 DNA reads as TGCAGTGCTGGGACACCCTATGGCTACACCTTC. Translating gives CSAGTPYGYTF.

V and J are TRBV5-1 and TRBJ1-1; the D is unclear. This CDR3 is 12 amino acids long. Germline CDR1 and CDR2: SGHRS and YFSETQ. V gave up 1 base and J gave up 2 bases, with 3 bases separating them. CDR3 protein: CASSLQNTEAFF. CDR3 coding DNA: TGCGCCAGCAGCTTGCAAAACACTGAAGCTTTCTTT.

The chain couples TRBV13 to TRBJ2-5; 9 nucleotides match TRBD2. The CDR3 loop spans 15 amino acids. The germline V gene encodes CDR1 PRHDT and CDR2 FYEKMQ (reference sequence). Trimming cost V 1 base and J 2 bases; bases outside gene matches: 2. CDR3 protein: CASSLAAGGQETQYF. CDR3 sequence (DNA): TGTGCCAGCAGCTTAGCGGCGGGGGGGCAAGAGACCCAGTACTTC.